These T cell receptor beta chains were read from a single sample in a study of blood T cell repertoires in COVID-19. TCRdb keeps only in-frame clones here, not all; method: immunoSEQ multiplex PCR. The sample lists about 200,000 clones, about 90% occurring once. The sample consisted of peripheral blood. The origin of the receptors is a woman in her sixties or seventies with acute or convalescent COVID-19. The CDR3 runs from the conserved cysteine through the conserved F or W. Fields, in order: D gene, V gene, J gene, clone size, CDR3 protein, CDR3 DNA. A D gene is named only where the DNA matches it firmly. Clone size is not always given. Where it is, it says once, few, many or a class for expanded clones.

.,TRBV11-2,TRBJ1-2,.,CASSWGRSGGYGYTF,TGTGCCAGCAGTTGGGGTCGATCGGGGGGCTATGGCTACACCTTC
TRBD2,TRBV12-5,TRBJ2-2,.,CASGFSFSGGPESHVAGELFF,TGTGCTAGTGGTTTCTCTTTTAGCGGGGGCCCCGAATCACATGTCGCCGGGGAGCTGTTTTTT
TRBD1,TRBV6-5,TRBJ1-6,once,CASSSRGLDSPLHF,TGTGCCAGCAGTTCCAGGGGGTTGGATTCACCCCTCCACTTT
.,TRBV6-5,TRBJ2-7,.,CASRVEIRGSYEQYF,TGTGCCAGCAGGGTAGAGATCCGGGGGTCATACGAGCAGTACTTC
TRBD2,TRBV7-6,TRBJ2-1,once,CASSLGAGGHNEQFF,TGTGCCAGCAGCTTAGGGGCGGGAGGGCACAATGAGCAGTTCTTC
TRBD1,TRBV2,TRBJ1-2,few,CASRTDRAPNYGYTF,TGTGCCAGCAGGACGGACAGGGCCCCTAACTATGGCTACACCTTC
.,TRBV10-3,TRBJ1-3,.,CAIRKYSGNSGNTIYF,TGTGCCATCAGGAAGTACTCAGGAAACTCTGGAAACACCATATATTTT
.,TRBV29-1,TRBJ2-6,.,CSVARSGANVLTF,TGCAGCGTTGCGCGCTCTGGGGCCAACGTCCTGACTTTC
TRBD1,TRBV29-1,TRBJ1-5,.,CSAVTGSSNQPQHF,TGCAGCGCTGTGACAGGGTCGAGCAATCAGCCCCAGCATTTT
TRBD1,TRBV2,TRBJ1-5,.,CASSGTGGNQPQHF,TGTGCCAGCAGCGGGACAGGGGGCAATCAGCCCCAGCATTTT